Given below is one T cell receptor beta chain in context. Its matching antigen is unknown. The sample comes from a study of T cell responses to AZD1222 COVID-19 vaccine. This table comes from immunoSEQ multiplex PCR, and its TCRdb copy is limited to in-frame clones, with some not included. The sample yields 160,000 or so clones, approximately 90% seen once. This CDR3 has 16 residues. V was shortened by 3 bases and J by 0 bases, with 14 bases between the two germline ends. Germline V gene lookup returns CDR1 MDHEN and CDR2 SYDVKM. General study findings and limits: Two AZD1222 administrations were followed by greater Spike-specific TCR breadth and depth.

The genes are TRBV28 and TRBJ1-1, with D maybe TRBD1 (6 bases). The receptor was derived from an adult in good health. The sample in question was peripheral blood, obtained on day 0 of AZD1222 vaccination. The DNA for the CDR3 is TGTGCCAGCAGTTTGGAAACAGGGAGTATGAACACTGAAGCTTTCTTT. Its translation is CASSLETGSMNTEAFF.